This T cell receptor (beta chain) was profiled in a study of molecular identifiers for immune sequencing clone quantification. A word on this clonotype: Its antigen remains unidentified. No conserved phenylalanine or tryptophan ends this CDR3, so it is likely a read error.

Methods described previously were used for bulk TCR libraries, and listed TCR primers were applied. In TCRdb, the PCR reads were re-called with MiXCR into one record per CDR3 protein. The sample includes more than 300,000 distinct CDR3 sequences, 20% to 25% of them seen just once. Libraries of naive CD8 cells were prepared from around 20,000 to 1,000,000 sorted cells using 10%, 30% or 50% RNA. Sorting captured naive CD8 T cells as CD8+CD4-CCR7+CD45RA+. Whole-study findings and limits: Detectable among approximately 1 million naive cells, according to reports, was Jurkat TCR RNA spiked in from one cell.

The TCR originated in a human donor in good health. Some libraries in this study had Jurkat cell RNA spiked in. The sequenced material came from naive CD8+ T cells from blood, with Jurkat cell RNA spiked in. Subset described: FACS-sorted CD8+CD4-CCR7+CD45RA+ naive T cells.

CDR3 loop: CSARAGGTYEQYY. DNA of the CDR3: TGCAGTGCTAGAGCAGGGGGGACCTACGAGCAGTACTAC. The chain combines TRBV20-1 with TRBJ2-7, with D perhaps TRBD1 (7 bases). Germline V gene sequence: CDR1 DFQATT, CDR2 SNEGSKA (reference sequence). V was trimmed by 1 base and J by 2 bases, leaving 9 bases between them. The CDR3 sequence is 13 residues long.